This T cell receptor (beta chain) was sequenced in a study of cytomegalovirus exposure and HLA in healthy donors. Overall study findings and caveats: 150 to 200 TCR beta chains were listed as cytomegalovirus-associated.

The CDR3 is 16 amino acids. The V gene lost 0 bases and the J gene lost 5 bases, with 15 bases spanning the gap. CDR1 is MRHNA, CDR2 SNTAGT, per germline. Profiling relied on immunoSEQ multiplex PCR, and the TCRdb table lists in-frame clones only, not all of them. Seen here are 100,000 to 150,000 clones, roughly 89% observed once, and the top ten hold roughly 2%. This clone was counted a single time. What it binds is unknown. The sequenced sample was PBMCs. The chain couples TRBV6-4 to TRBJ2-3, with a tentative D call TRBD2 (6 bases). This TCR was recovered from a woman between 18 and 30 years old in good health and CMV-seronegative. Here the CDR3 DNA reads TGTGCCAGCAGTGACTCCCCGGGAGTGGCGGGAGATACGCAGTATTTT. It encodes CASSDSPGVAGDTQYF.